This T cell receptor (beta chain) was obtained from a study of cytomegalovirus exposure and HLA in healthy donors. Regarding this clone: Its antigen is unidentified.

Regarding the study as a whole: CMV serostatus was the sole immune exposure data available. It emerged from a later analysis that several of the most significant clusters appeared to be linked to common viral pathogens. Cytomegalovirus-associated status was assigned to 164 TCR beta chains.

In the PCR, 60 Vbeta and 13 Jbeta primers were used. Generated by immunoSEQ multiplex PCR, the TCRdb table keeps only in-frame clones and is missing some. The sample gives under 200,000 clones, roughly 79% of which show up once; under 15% is in the top ten. There are 12 residues in the CDR3. Germline values: CDR1 MDHEN, CDR2 SYDVKM. V was trimmed by 6 bases and J by 4 bases, leaving 7 bases between them. J is TRBJ1-5 and V is TRBV28; no firm D call. The sample was PBMCs. The sequence derives from a woman aged 45-65 years in good health and CMV-seronegative. The CDR3 nucleotides read TGTGCCAGCAGGGACTATAATCAGCCCCAGCATTTT. Its translation is CASRDYNQPQHF.